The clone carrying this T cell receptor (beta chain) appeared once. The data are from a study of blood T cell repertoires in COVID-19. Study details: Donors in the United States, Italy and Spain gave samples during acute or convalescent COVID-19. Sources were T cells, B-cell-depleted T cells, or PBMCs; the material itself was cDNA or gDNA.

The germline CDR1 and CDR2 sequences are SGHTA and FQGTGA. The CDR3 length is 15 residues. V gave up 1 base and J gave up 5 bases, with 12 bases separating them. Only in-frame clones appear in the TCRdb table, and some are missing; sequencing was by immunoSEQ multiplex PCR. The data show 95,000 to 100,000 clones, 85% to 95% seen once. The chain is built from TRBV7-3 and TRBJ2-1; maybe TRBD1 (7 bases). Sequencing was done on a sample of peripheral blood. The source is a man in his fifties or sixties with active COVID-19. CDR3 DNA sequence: TGTGCCAGCAGCTTAAAAGGAGGGGGCCACAATGAGCAGTTCTTC. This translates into CASSLKGGGHNEQFF.